Sequencing of this T cell receptor beta chain was carried out in a study of T cells in localized non-small cell lung cancer. Repertoires were generated with immunoSEQ multiplex PCR, while TCRdb's copy carries only in-frame clones and drops some. Of around 130,000 clones in the sample, roughly 90% were seen once. This clone was picked up one time. Its antigen is undetermined. Study observations and caveats: Sequencing was restricted to one tumor region; therefore, heterogeneity remains possible. Longer overall survival was associated with a higher density of T cells in the blood. A median about 62 of the top 100 tumor clones appeared in adjacent lung.

The CDR3 sequence is 15 residues long. V gave up 2 bases and J gave up 5 bases; unmatched junction bases: 4. Looked up from germline, CDR1 is SGDLS and CDR2 is YYNGEE. The receptor was isolated from an older female donor with stage I lung adenocarcinoma. The sequencing used peripheral blood, collected before any cancer treatment. This chain links TRBV9 with TRBJ1-4, with 9 bases fitting TRBD1. CDR3 in amino acids: CASSVDGQGNEKLFF. The CDR3 DNA follows: TGTGCCAGCAGCGTCGATGGACAGGGGAATGAAAAACTGTTTTTT.